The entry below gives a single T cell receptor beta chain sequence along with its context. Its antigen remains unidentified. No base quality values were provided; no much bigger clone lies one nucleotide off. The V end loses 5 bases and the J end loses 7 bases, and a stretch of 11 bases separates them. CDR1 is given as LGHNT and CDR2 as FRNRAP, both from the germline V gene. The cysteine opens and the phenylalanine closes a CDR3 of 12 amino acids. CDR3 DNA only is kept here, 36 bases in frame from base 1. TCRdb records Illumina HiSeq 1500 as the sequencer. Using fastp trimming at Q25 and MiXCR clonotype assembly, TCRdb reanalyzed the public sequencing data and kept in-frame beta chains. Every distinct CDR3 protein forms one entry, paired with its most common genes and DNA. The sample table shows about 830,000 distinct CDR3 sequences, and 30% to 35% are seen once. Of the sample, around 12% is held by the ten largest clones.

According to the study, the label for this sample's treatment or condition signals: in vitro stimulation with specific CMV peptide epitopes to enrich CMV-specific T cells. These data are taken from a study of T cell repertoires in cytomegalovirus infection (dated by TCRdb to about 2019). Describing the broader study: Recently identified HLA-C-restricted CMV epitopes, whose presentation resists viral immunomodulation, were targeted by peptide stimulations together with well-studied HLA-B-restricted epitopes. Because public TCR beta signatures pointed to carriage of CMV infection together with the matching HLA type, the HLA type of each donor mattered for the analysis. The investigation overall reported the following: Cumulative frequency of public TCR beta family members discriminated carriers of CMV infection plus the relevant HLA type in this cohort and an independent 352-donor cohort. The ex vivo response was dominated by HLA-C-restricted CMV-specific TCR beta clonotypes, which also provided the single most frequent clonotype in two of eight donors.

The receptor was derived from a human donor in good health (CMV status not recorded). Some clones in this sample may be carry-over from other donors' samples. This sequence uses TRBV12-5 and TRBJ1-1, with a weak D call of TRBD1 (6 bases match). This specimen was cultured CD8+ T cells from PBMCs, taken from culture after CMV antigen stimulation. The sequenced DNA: TGTGCTAGTGGTCTGAACAGGGATGAAGCTTTCTTT. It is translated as CASGLNRDEAFF.